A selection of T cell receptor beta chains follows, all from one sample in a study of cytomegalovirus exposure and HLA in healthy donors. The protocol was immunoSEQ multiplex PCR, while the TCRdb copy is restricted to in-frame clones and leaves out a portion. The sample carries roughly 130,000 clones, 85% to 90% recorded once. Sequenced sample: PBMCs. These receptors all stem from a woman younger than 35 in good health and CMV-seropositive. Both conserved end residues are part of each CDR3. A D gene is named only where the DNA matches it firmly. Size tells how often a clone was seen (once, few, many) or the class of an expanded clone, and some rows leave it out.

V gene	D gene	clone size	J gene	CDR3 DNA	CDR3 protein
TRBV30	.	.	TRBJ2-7	TGTGCCTGGAGGGGCGTGGGGACTTTCTACGAGCAGTACTTC	CAWRGVGTFYEQYF
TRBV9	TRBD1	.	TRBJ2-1	TGTGCCGGCATGTACTCGGCAGGGGGCTCCTGCTCCTACAATGAGCAGTTCTTC	CAGMYSAGGSCSYNEQFF
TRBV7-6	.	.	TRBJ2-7	TGTGCCAGCAGCTTAGCGCACGGCGGCTCCTACGAGCAGTACTTC	CASSLAHGGSYEQYF
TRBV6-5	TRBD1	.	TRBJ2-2	TGTGCCAGCACCATGGACAGGGTGGCCGGGGAGCTGTTTTTT	CASTMDRVAGELFF
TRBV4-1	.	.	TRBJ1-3	TGCGCCAGCAGCCAACCCACGGGGGGGGATGGAAACACCATATATTTT	CASSQPTGGDGNTIYF
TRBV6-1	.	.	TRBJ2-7	TGTGCCAGCGCCAAAACAGGGTTCTACGAGCAGTACTTC	CASAKTGFYEQYF
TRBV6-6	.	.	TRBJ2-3	TGTGCCACCACCACTGATGCGCAGTATTTT	CATTTDAQYF
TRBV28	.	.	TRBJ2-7	TGTGCCAGCAGTTTTGCCCTCGGAGGGCGGGGGCAGTACTTC	CASSFALGGRGQYF
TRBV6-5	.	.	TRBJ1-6	TGTGCCAGCAGTTACCCCCCTCCGGGTTCACCCCTCCACTTT	CASSYPPPGSPLHF
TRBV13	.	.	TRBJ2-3	TGTGCCAGCAGCTTATTGGGGACTCTCAAGCGGGATACGCAGTATTTT	CASSLLGTLKRDTQYF
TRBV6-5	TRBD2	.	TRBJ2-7	TGTGCCAGCAGTCTAGCGGGTTCAGCAACGGAGCAGTACTTC	CASSLAGSATEQYF
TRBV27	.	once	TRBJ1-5	TGTGCCAGCAGTCTAGTGTCTAGCAATCAGCCCCAGCATTTT	CASSLVSSNQPQHF
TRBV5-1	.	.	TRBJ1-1	TGCGCCAGCAGCTTGGCCGCAGGAATGAACACTGAAGCTTTCTTT	CASSLAAGMNTEAFF
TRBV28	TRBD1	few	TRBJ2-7	TGTGCCAGCAGTTTGACAGGGAACGAGCAGTACTTC	CASSLTGNEQYF